This TCR beta chain comes out of a study of CD8 T cells in ankylosing spondylitis. Study-wide results and caveats: There was a TCR beta motif, made of several highly homologous variants, that appeared characteristic of ankylosing spondylitis blood.

Quantitative barcoded 5'-RACE was used to prepare TCR beta libraries. Using its own MiXCR run on the 5' RACE reads, TCRdb lists one record per CDR3 protein. The sample has around 250,000 distinct CDR3 sequences, 9.5% to 12% seen once. The V end was cut by 6 bases, the J end by 3 bases, with 17 bases between. The germline V gene encodes CDR1 MGHDK and CDR2 SYGVNS. The CDR3 extends over 16 amino acids. On this clonotype itself: Its antigen is not known.

This clonotype was sampled from a male donor with ankylosing spondylitis or in good health (not recorded which). The J gene is TRBJ2-2, the V gene TRBV25-1; D gene ambiguous. The sample consisted of blood, either unsorted or a sorted T cell fraction (not recorded which). The CDR3 spells CASSEGQTFYTGELFF. The CDR3 DNA reads TGTGCCAGCAGCGAAGGGCAGACGTTTTACACCGGGGAGCTGTTTTTT.